This TCR beta chain was profiled in a study of blood T cell repertoires in COVID-19. This clone was observed a handful of times. The CDR3 has 14 amino acids. Per germline, CDR1 DFQATT and CDR2 SNEGSKA (reference sequence). Trimming shortened V by 3 bases and J by 0 bases, and 12 bases separated the two germline ends. Only in-frame clones appear in the TCRdb table, and some are missing; sequencing was by immunoSEQ multiplex PCR. This sample yields approximately 290,000 clones, of which roughly 87% are seen a single time; around 2.1% belongs to the top ten. The chain is built from TRBV20-1 and TRBJ2-7; D unclear. The sample consisted of peripheral blood. The sequence was collected from a man between 18 and 35 years old with active or convalescent COVID-19. DNA of the CDR3: TGCAGTGCTAGTACTCCCCGGAGCTCCTACGAGCAGTACTTC. The encoded protein is CSASTPRSSYEQYF.